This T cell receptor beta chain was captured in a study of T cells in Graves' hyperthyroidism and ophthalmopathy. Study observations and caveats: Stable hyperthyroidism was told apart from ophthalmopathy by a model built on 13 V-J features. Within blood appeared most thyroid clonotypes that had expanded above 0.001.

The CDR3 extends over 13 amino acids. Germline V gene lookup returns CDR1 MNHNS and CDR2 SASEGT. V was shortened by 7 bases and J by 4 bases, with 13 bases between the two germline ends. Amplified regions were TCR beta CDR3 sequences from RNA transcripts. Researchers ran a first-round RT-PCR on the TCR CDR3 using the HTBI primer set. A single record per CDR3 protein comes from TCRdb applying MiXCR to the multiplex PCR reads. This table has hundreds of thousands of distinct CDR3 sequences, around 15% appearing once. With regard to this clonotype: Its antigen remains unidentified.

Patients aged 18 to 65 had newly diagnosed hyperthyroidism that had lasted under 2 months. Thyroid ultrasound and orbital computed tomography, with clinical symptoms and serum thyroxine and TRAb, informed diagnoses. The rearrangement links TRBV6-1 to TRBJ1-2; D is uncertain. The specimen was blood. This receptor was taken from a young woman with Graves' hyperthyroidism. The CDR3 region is CASTDSTFYGYTF. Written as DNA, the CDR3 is TGTGCCAGCACCGACTCGACATTCTATGGCTACACCTTC.